This T cell receptor (beta chain) was retrieved from a study of T-cell memory formation after mild COVID-19. Study conclusions and caveats: Pre-infection memory already had some responding clones, implying cross-reactive memory joined.

Turning to this clonotype: Its antigen is not identified.

V lost 7 bases and J 9 bases, leaving 13 bases between the germline ends. Germline V gene data show CDR1 as SNHLY and CDR2 as FYNNEI. The CDR3 contains 12 residues. MiXCR, applied by TCRdb to the 5' RACE reads, yields one record per CDR3 protein. In the table there are under 450,000 distinct CDR3 sequences, more than 20% of which are singletons. V is TRBV2 and J is TRBJ2-1; D gene ambiguous. The TCR was taken from an adult woman who had mild COVID-19 (a few samples of this study predate the infection). Cell type and time point are not known. The sample was PBMCs or a T cell subset sorted from them (not recorded which). The CDR3 region has the DNA TGTGCCAGCACGCCTCAGATAGTTGAGCAGTTCTTC. Its protein product is CASTPQIVEQFF.